The 21 T cell receptor beta chains in this list originate from one sample, sequenced in a study of T-cell reconstitution after alpha-beta-depleted transplantation in children. It was with unique molecular identifiers that the TCRbeta library was prepared. MiXCR, run by TCRdb on the PCR reads, gives a single entry per CDR3 protein. Among tens of thousands of distinct CDR3 sequences listed, around 50% were seen once. Sample: peripheral blood, taken before TCRalphabeta/CD19-depleted stem cell transplant. The origin of the receptors is a boy under two years old with SCID, due to receive a stem cell transplant.

This chain joins TRBV12-3 or TRBV12-4 and TRBJ2-5, with 8 bases lining up with TRBD1. The CDR3 length is 13 residues. The J segment lost 2 bases and the V segment lost 5 bases, leaving 1 base of the junction unmatched. The CDR3 region is CASSRTGQETQYF. CDR3 nucleotides: TGTGCCAGCAGTCGGACAGGGCAAGAGACCCAGTACTTC.

This clonotype has ten or more counts. A much more abundant neighbour one base away suggests this may be a read error. J is TRBJ2-3 and V is TRBV12-3 or TRBV12-4; 10 nucleotides line up with TRBD2. The CDR3 has 19 amino acids. The CDR3: CASCLEGSGGVASTDTQYF. The CDR3 DNA sequence: TGTGCCAGCTGTTTGGAGGGAAGCGGGGGGGTCGCTAGCACAGATACGCAGTATTTT.

J is TRBJ1-2 and V is TRBV29-1; D gene ambiguous. Trimming took off 4 bases at V and 8 bases at J, with 2 bases between the two ends. This CDR3 spans 8 amino acids. From germline, CDR1 is SQVTM and CDR2 ANQGSEA. CDR3 protein: CSVGGYTF. The CDR3 region has the DNA TGCAGCGTTGGAGGCTACACCTTC.

This clonotype was seen just once. This chain joins TRBV5-6 and TRBJ2-5; no firm D call. V was trimmed by 3 bases and J by 4 bases, leaving 7 bases between them. This CDR3 is 12 amino acids long. CDR1 and CDR2 (germline): SGHDT, YYEEEE. As DNA, the CDR3 is TGTGCCAGCAGCTCCCTGGGAGAGACCCAGTACTTC. It codes for CASSSLGETQYF.

The chain links TRBV7-9 to TRBJ1-1; D possibly corresponds to TRBD1 (5 bases). The CDR3 consists of 13 residues. V lost 6 bases and J lost 2, with 10 bases in between. Germline loops: CDR1 SEHNR, CDR2 FQNEAQ (reference sequence). As DNA, the CDR3 is TGTGCCAGCAGATGGGGGGAAAACACTGAAGCTTTCTTT. Encoded protein: CASRWGENTEAFF.

This clonotype turned up a few times. V gene TRBV20-1 combines with J gene TRBJ2-2; D perhaps matches TRBD1 (5 bases). Germline-derived CDR1 and CDR2 are DFQATT and SNEGSKA (reference sequence). This CDR3 region has 13 residues. V was cut by 6 bases and J by 7 bases, with 15 bases left in between. In DNA, the CDR3 is TGCAGTGCCCTTCTCAGGGCGTACGGGGAGCTGTTTTTT. Its translation is CSALLRAYGELFF.

This clonotype is medium-sized by share. CDR3 residues: CASSLGDRDADTQYF. The CDR3 nucleotides are TGTGCCAGCAGCTTGGGGGACAGGGATGCAGATACGCAGTATTTT. This chain joins TRBV11-2 and TRBJ2-3, with 9 bases fitting TRBD1. From germline, CDR1 is SGHAT and CDR2 FQNNGV. Losses at the gene ends were 3 bases for V and 4 bases for J; bases not matched to a gene: 5. This CDR3 contains 15 residues.

This chain uses TRBV5-5 with TRBJ1-4, with D possibly matching TRBD1 (5 bases). V lost 1 base and J 7 bases, leaving 8 bases between the germline ends. The CDR3 loop spans 13 amino acids. Germline CDR1 reads SGHKS; CDR2 reads YYEKEE (reference sequence). CDR3 sequence: CASSLQGVEKLFF. CDR3 sequence (DNA): TGTGCCAGCAGCTTGCAGGGAGTTGAAAAACTGTTTTTT.

This clonotype has more than one count but fewer than ten. V and J are TRBV6-1 and TRBJ1-5; D may be TRBD1 (5 bases). V lost 9 bases and J lost 5, with 14 bases in between. The germline V gene has CDR1 MNHNS and CDR2 SASEGT. This CDR3 has 13 amino acids. CDR3 sequence (DNA): TGTGCCAGTGTTGGGGACGTCTATCAGCCCCAGCATTTT. Translated, it gives CASVGDVYQPQHF.

The chain uses TRBV5-1 and TRBJ2-7, with 7 positions matching TRBD1. Unmatched junction bases numbered 6, after V lost 0 bases and J lost 3 bases. The germline gives CDR1 SGHRS, CDR2 YFSETQ. CDR3 length: 15 residues. CDR3 bases: TGCGCCAGCAGCTTGGTACAGGGGATATACTACGAGCAGTACTTC. This gives the protein CASSLVQGIYYEQYF.

The rearrangement joins TRBV2 to TRBJ1-1; 7 positions agree with TRBD1. The CDR3 is 16 residues long. CDR1 and CDR2 from the germline V gene are SNHLY and FYNNEI. Trimming removed 3 bases from V and 1 base from J; junction bases left unmatched: 8. CDR3 sequence reads: CASSEFQGGSNTEAFF. CDR3 DNA: TGTGCCAGCAGTGAGTTCCAGGGGGGATCGAACACTGAAGCTTTCTTT.

This chain uses TRBV6-5 with TRBJ1-4, with 9 bases matching TRBD1. CDR3 length equals 17 residues. Unmatched junction bases numbered 13, after V lost 4 bases and J lost 7 bases. The germline CDR1 and CDR2 sequences are MNHEY and SVGAGI. CDR3 nucleotide sequence: TGTGCCAGCAGTTCGCACTCCGGACAGGGGAAGTTTGAAAAACTGTTTTTT. Its protein is CASSSHSGQGKFEKLFF.

This chain joins TRBV15 and TRBJ2-6, with D possibly matching TRBD2 (6 bases). The germline V and J ends were trimmed by 0 bases and 1 base, with 7 bases remaining between them. Germline CDR1 LNHNV, CDR2 YYDKDF (reference sequence). The CDR3 is 16 residues long. The CDR3 DNA reads as TGTGCCACCAGCAGAGACCGGGAGTCTGGGGCCAACGTCCTGACTTTC. Translation: CATSRDRESGANVLTF.

This clonotype was detected a few times. J is TRBJ2-7 and V is TRBV7-2, with 9 bases that match TRBD1. Germline V gene data show CDR1 as SGHTA and CDR2 as FQGNSA. The V segment lost 8 bases and the J segment 0 bases; nucleotides outside the gene matches: 2. The CDR3 consists of 13 residues. CDR3 residues: CASGTGYSYEQYF. CDR3 DNA sequence: TGTGCCAGCGGGACAGGGTACTCCTACGAGCAGTACTTC. Using reference TRBV7-2 and TRBJ2-7 for the parts outside the CDR3, the full variable domain is GAGVSQSPSNKVTEKGKDVELRCDPISGHTALYWYRQSLGQGLEFLIYFQGNSAPDKSGLPSDRFSAERTGGSVSTLTIQRTQQEDSAVYLCASGTGYSYEQYFGPGTRLTVT.

The rearrangement uses TRBV27 and TRBJ2-3; no reliable D call. Germline CDR1 MNHEY, CDR2 SMNVEV (reference sequence). The V and J ends lost 8 bases and 0 bases respectively, with 12 bases between them. The CDR3 is made up of 14 amino acids. CDR3 in amino acids: CASARKYSTDTQYF. The CDR3 DNA sequence: TGTGCCAGCGCACGGAAATACAGCACAGATACGCAGTATTTT.

The chain joins TRBV12-3 or TRBV12-4 to TRBJ2-1; 7 bases agree with TRBD2. CDR3 length: 12 residues. V was clipped by 6 bases and J by 8 bases; unmatched bases: 4. The CDR3 sequence is CASSLGGDEQFF. The CDR3, as DNA: TGTGCCAGCAGCCTGGGGGGGGATGAGCAGTTCTTC.

The rearrangement uses TRBV7-2 and TRBJ2-7; 12 nucleotides align to TRBD1. V shed 6 bases and J 5 bases; nucleotides not matched to a gene: 8. The CDR3 is 15 residues long. Germline CDR1 SGHTA, CDR2 FQGNSA. DNA of the CDR3: TGTGCCAGCAGTCCCACCGGGACAGGGGGCCACGAGCAGTACTTC. Translation: CASSPTGTGGHEQYF.

The chain joins TRBV15 to TRBJ2-1; 8 bases line up with TRBD2. Trimming removed 1 base from V and 7 bases from J; junction bases left unmatched: 12. The CDR3 is made up of 17 amino acids. The germline gives CDR1 LNHNV, CDR2 YYDKDF (reference sequence). CDR3 DNA sequence: TGTGCCACCAGCAGAGTACGAGGGGTGGCGGGGGGAAATGAGCAGTTCTTC. This sequence encodes CATSRVRGVAGGNEQFF.

The genes are TRBV6-1 and TRBJ2-7, with 9 bases that match TRBD1. The CDR3 is 12 residues long. In germline, CDR1 is MNHNS, CDR2 SASEGT. With 4 bases clipped from V and 6 bases from J, the junction kept 1 base outside the gene matches. The CDR3 here is CASSGTGAEQYF. The CDR3, as DNA: TGTGCCAGCAGTGGGACAGGGGCCGAGCAGTACTTC.

This chain connects TRBV15 to TRBJ2-3; unclear D gene. CDR3 length equals 13 residues. Germline CDR1 reads LNHNV; CDR2 reads YYDKDF (reference sequence). CDR3 bases: TGTGCTTTGGGCGAGGCCCACACAGATACGCAGTATTTT. Its protein is CALGEAHTDTQYF.

This clonotype occurred a few times. The rearrangement links TRBV5-1 to TRBJ2-6; no reliable D call. Germline assignment: CDR1 SGHRS and CDR2 YFSETQ. CDR3 length equals 13 residues. The V and J ends lost 8 bases and 0 bases respectively, with 6 bases between them. CDR3 amino acids: CASTDSGANVLTF. For the CDR3, the DNA is TGCGCCAGTACAGACTCTGGGGCCAACGTCCTGACTTTC.